The sample holds many counts of the clone carrying this T cell receptor beta chain. Its antigen is still unknown. For CDR3 and TCR beta VDJ profiling, genomic DNA was the template used. TCRdb reprocessed the reads with MiXCR, giving one entry per CDR3 protein. The data show under 250,000 distinct CDR3 sequences, approximately 50% seen once. These data are taken from a study of CD8+CD57+ T cells in acquired aplastic anemia. The wider study: When averaged, DNA from sorted CD4+ and CD8+ cells came to around 3.1 ug.

CDR3 length: 20 residues. V lost 2 bases, J lost 0 bases, and 25 bases lay in between. Germline V gives CDR1 SGHVS, CDR2 FNYEAQ. Patients picked for sequencing had shown CD8+CD57+ cell expansion detected by flow cytometry. No therapy had been given to the patients at the time of blood sampling. Study conclusions and caveats: CD8+ Simpson's diversity showed no significant patient-control difference.

The chain joins TRBV7-6 to TRBJ1-2; TRBD1 is a possible D gene (6 bases). This sequence was found in a human donor with aplastic anemia. The sample comprised sorted CD4+, CD8+, or CD8+CD57+ T cells (not recorded which) from PBMCs. The CDR3: CASSLFIIGVRGVPNYGYTF. In nucleotides, the CDR3 is TGTGCCAGCAGCTTATTCATCATTGGCGTCAGGGGAGTGCCTAACTATGGCTACACCTTC. The full variable domain, with the rest looked up from reference TRBV7-6 and TRBJ1-2, is GAGVSQSPRYKVTKRGQDVALRCDPISGHVSLYWYRQALGQGPEFLTYFNYEAQQDKSGLPNDRFSAERPEGSISTLTIQRTEQRDSAMYRCASSLFIIGVRGVPNYGYTFGSGTRLTVV.